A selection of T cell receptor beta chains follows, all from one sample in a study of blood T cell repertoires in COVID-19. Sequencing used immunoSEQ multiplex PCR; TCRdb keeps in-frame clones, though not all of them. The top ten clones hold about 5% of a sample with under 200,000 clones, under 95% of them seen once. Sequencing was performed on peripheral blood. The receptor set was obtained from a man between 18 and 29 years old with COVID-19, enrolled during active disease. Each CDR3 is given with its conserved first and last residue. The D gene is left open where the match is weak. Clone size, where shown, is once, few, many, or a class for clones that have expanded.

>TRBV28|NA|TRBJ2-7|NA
TGTGCCAGCAGGGACATCAGCTCCTACGAGCAGTACTTC
CASRDISSYEQYF
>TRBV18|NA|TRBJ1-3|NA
TGTGCCAGCTCACCACCGACTTACCCAGGGGCTTCTGGAAACACCATATATTTT
CASSPPTYPGASGNTIYF
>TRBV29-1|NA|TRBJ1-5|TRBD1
TGCAGCGTGCAGGGGGGCAAGGATCAGCCCCAGCATTTT
CSVQGGKDQPQHF
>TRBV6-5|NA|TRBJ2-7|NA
TGTGCCAGCAGTTACTTTAACGAGCAGTACTTC
CASSYFNEQYF
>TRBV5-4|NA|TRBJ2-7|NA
TGTGCCAGCAGCTTGGACTACAACTACGAGCAGTACTTC
CASSLDYNYEQYF
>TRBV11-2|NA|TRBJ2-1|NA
TGTGCCAGCAACCTCTTACGATCCCGGGGTGGCAATGAGCAGTTCTTC
CASNLLRSRGGNEQFF
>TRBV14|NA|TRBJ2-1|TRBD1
TGTGCCAGCAGTCAAACGACAGGGGGCTACAATGAGCAGTTCTTC
CASSQTTGGYNEQFF
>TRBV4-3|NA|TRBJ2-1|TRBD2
TGCGCCAGCAGCCGACTAGCGGGAGGTGACTTAAATGAGCAGTTCTTC
CASSRLAGGDLNEQFF
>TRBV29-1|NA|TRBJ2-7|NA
TGCAGCGCATGGACAGTCTCCTACGAGCAGTACTTC
CSAWTVSYEQYF
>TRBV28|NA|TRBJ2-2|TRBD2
TGTGCCAGCAGTTTTGTTCTAGCGGGATCAAACACCGGGGAGCTGTTTTTT
CASSFVLAGSNTGELFF
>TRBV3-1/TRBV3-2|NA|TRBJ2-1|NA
TGTGCCAGCAGCCAAGTTCTGCGGGAGCAGTTCTTC
CASSQVLREQFF
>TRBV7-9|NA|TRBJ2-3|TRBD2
TGTGCCAGCAGCTTAGGTGGTAGCGGGACAGATACGCAGTATTTT
CASSLGGSGTDTQYF
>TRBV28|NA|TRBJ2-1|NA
TGTGCCAGCAGTATCATACTAGTAGGCGGTTACAATGAGCAGTTCTTC
CASSIILVGGYNEQFF
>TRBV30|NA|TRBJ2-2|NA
TGTGCCGGCGGGCCCGGGGAGCTGTTTTTT
CAGGPGELFF
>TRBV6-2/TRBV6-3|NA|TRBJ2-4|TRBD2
TGTGCCAGCAGTTACTCGAGAGTTAGCGGGATGGTCCTTCAGTACTTC
CASSYSRVSGMVLQYF
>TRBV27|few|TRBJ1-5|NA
TGTGCCAGCAGTTTATTCGGCGGAAATCAGCCCCAGCATTTT
CASSLFGGNQPQHF
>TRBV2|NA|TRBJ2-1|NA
TGTGCCAGCAGTGTCGACGGGAGTTCCTACAATGAGCAGTTCTTC
CASSVDGSSYNEQFF
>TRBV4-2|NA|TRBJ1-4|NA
TGTGCCAGCAGCCAAGTCCCGGGTGCAACTAATGAAAAACTGTTTTTT
CASSQVPGATNEKLFF
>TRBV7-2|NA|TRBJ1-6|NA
TGTGCCAGCAAACCAACGGGGTCTAATTCACCCCTCCACTTT
CASKPTGSNSPLHF
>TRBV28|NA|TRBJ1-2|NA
TGTGCCAGCAGTTCCCCCCACAGGGCAAACTATGGCTACACCTTC
CASSSPHRANYGYTF
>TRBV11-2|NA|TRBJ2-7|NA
TGTGCCAGCAGCTTACTAGCGTACGAGCAGTACTTC
CASSLLAYEQYF
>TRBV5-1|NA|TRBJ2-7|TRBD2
TGCGCCAGCAGCTTGGTTATTGGTAGCGGGAACAACGAGCAGTACTTC
CASSLVIGSGNNEQYF
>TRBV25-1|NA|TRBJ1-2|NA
TGTGCCAGCAGTCACAGAGTGGATGGCTACACCTTC
CASSHRVDGYTF
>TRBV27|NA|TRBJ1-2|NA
TGTGCCAGCAGTTGGACAGTCGCTAACTATGGCTACACCTTC
CASSWTVANYGYTF
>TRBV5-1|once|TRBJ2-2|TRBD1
TGCGCCAGCAGCTTCGGGACAGCGAACACCGGGGAGCTGTTTTTT
CASSFGTANTGELFF
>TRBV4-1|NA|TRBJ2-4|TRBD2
TGCGCCAGCAGCAGCCCGACTAGCGGGGCCTCCAAAAACATTCAGTACTTC
CASSSPTSGASKNIQYF
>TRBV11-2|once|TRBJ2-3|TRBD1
TGTGCCAGCAGCTTTCAGGGGGCTGAGACAGATACGCAGTATTTT
CASSFQGAETDTQYF
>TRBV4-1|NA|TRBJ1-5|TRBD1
TGCGCCAGCAGCCAAGATATCGGGACAGGGTTTCAGCCCCAGCATTTT
CASSQDIGTGFQPQHF
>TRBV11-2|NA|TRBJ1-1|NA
TGTGCCAGCAGCCCCGCAGGGTCCACTGAAGCTTTCTTT
CASSPAGSTEAFF